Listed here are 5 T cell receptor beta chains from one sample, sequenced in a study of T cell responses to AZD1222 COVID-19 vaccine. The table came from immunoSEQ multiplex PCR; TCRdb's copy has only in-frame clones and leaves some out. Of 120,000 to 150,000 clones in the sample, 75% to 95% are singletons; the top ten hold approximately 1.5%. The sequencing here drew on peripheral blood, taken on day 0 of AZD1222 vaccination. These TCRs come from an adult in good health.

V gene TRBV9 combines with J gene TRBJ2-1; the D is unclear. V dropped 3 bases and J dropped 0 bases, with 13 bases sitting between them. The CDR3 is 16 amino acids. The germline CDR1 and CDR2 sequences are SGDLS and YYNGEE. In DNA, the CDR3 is TGTGCCAGCAGCGCCCGTGAGCTTAGCTCCTACAATGAGCAGTTCTTC. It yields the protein CASSARELSSYNEQFF.

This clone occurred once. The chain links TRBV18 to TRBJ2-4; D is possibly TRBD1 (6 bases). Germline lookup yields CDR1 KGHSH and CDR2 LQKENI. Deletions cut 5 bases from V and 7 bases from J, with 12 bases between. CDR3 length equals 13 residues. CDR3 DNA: TGTGCCAGCTCAGATCAGGGGTTGAACATTCAGTACTTC. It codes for CASSDQGLNIQYF. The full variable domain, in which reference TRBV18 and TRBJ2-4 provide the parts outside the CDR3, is NAGVMQNPRHLVRRRGQEARLRCSPMKGHSHVYWYRQLPEEGLKFMVYLQKENIIDESGMPKERFSAEFPKEGPSILRIQQVVRGDSAAYFCASSDQGLNIQYFGAGTRLSVL.

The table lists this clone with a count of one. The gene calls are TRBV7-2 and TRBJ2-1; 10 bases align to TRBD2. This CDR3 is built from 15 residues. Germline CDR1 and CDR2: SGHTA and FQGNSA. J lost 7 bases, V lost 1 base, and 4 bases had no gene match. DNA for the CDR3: TGTGCCAGCAGCTTAGTGAGACTAGCGGGTAATGAGCAGTTCTTC. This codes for CASSLVRLAGNEQFF.

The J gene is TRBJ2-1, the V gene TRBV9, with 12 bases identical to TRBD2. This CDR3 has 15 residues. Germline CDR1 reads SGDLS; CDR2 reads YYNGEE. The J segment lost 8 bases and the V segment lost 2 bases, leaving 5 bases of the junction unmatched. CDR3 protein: CASSVLAGGVDEQFF. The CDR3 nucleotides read TGTGCCAGCAGCGTTCTAGCGGGAGGGGTGGATGAGCAGTTCTTC.

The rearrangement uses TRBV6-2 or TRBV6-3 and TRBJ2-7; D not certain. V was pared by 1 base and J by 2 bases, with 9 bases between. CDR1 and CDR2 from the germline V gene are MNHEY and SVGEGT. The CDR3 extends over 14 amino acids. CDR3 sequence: CASSYFQLAYEQYF. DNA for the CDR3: TGTGCCAGCAGTTACTTTCAGCTAGCCTACGAGCAGTACTTC.